These 10 T cell receptor beta chains were sequenced from one sample in a study of identical twins. TCRdb passed the 5' RACE reads through MiXCR, listing each CDR3 protein once. The sample lists hundreds of thousands of distinct CDR3 sequences; 24% were seen once. The data also belong to a second study, concerning T cells expressing NK-cell markers.

Sequences were obtained from CD4+ T cells sorted from blood. The receptors were gathered from a woman aged 18-29 years in good health.

This clonotype appeared once. The chain has TRBV25-1 and TRBJ2-3, with D possibly being TRBD2 (6 bases). The CDR3 has 15 residues. CDR1 is MGHDK and CDR2 is SYGVNS in the germline V gene. V was shortened by 6 bases and J by 2 bases, with 15 bases between the two germline ends. In DNA, the CDR3 is TGTGCCAGCAGACCGGCGGGGATACTCACAGATACGCAGTATTTT. It yields the protein CASRPAGILTDTQYF.

The chain links TRBV19 to TRBJ2-1; TRBD2 aligns across 7 bases. V was pared by 5 bases and J by 1 base, with 5 bases of the junction left unmatched. The CDR3 is 15 residues long. Germline assignment: CDR1 LNHDA and CDR2 SQIVND (reference sequence). As DNA, the CDR3 is TGTGCCAGTAGTCCTCGGACTAGATCCTACAATGAGCAGTTCTTC. Encoded protein: CASSPRTRSYNEQFF.

Here the CDR3 reads CASSLQGRQPQHF. The CDR3 DNA reads TGCGCCAGCAGCTTACAGGGCAGGCAGCCCCAGCATTTT. This rearrangement joins TRBV5-1 to TRBJ1-5; D possibly corresponds to TRBD1 (6 bases). With 2 bases removed from V and 7 bases from J, the gap between germline ends came to 10 bases. Germline lookup yields CDR1 SGHRS and CDR2 YFSETQ. The CDR3 loop spans 13 amino acids.

This clonotype was counted between two and nine times. The CDR3 loop is CATSDSSSLGVAGELFF. Written as DNA, the CDR3 is TGTGCCACCAGTGATTCTTCTAGTCTGGGAGTCGCCGGGGAGCTGTTTTTT. The V call is TRBV24-1, the J call TRBJ2-2; tentative D call: TRBD2 (5 bases). The CDR3 sequence is 17 residues long. The germline CDR1 and CDR2 sequences are KGHDR and SFDVKD. V was cut by 2 bases and J by 6 bases, with 18 bases left in between.

CDR3 DNA: TGTGCCAGCAGCTTCCTAGCGCCCTCCAGCACAGATACGCAGTATTTT. Amino acid sequence: CASSFLAPSSTDTQYF. The rearrangement uses TRBV7-2 and TRBJ2-3, with D maybe TRBD2 (6 bases). Looked up from germline, CDR1 is SGHTA and CDR2 is FQGNSA. The V and J ends lost 3 bases and 0 bases respectively, with 13 bases between them. There are 16 residues in the CDR3.

This clonotype has just a few counts. The chain couples TRBV12-3 or TRBV12-4 to TRBJ2-1, with 7 nucleotides matching TRBD2. The CDR3 is 18 amino acids. J was trimmed by 0 bases and V by 6 bases; bases with no gene match: 14. Written as DNA, the CDR3 is TGTGCCAGCAGCCACACGGGGGGAGGATCGAGCTCCTACAATGAGCAGTTCTTC. Amino acid sequence: CASSHTGGGSSSYNEQFF.

The chain carries TRBV5-6 and TRBJ2-3; D uncertain. There are 15 residues in the CDR3. Germline V gene data show CDR1 as SGHDT and CDR2 as YYEEEE. Trimming shortened V by 0 bases and J by 2 bases, and 10 bases separated the two germline ends. The CDR3 DNA reads TGTGCCAGCAGCTTGGACTACCGCCTCACAGATACGCAGTATTTT. Protein product: CASSLDYRLTDTQYF.

Only a few counts were recorded for this clonotype. CDR3 in DNA: TGTGCCAGCAGCCCCAACGTTGGGGAGCAGTACTTC. Residues: CASSPNVGEQYF. This chain uses TRBV12-3 or TRBV12-4 with TRBJ2-7; unclear D gene. Trimming took off 6 bases at V and 7 bases at J, with 13 bases between the two ends. This CDR3 is 12 amino acids long.

V gene TRBV7-8 combines with J gene TRBJ2-5; D possibly corresponds to TRBD1 (6 bases). The germline gives CDR1 SGHVS, CDR2 FQNEAQ. This CDR3 contains 14 residues. With 5 bases removed from V and 7 bases from J, the gap between germline ends came to 17 bases. Here the CDR3 reads CASSIGAGVPTQYF. DNA for the CDR3: TGTGCCAGCAGCATAGGGGCAGGGGTCCCGACCCAGTACTTC. The variable domain in full, with the rest retrieved from reference TRBV7-8 and TRBJ2-5, is GAGVSQSPRYKVAKRGQDVALRCDPISGHVSLFWYQQALGQGPEFLTYFQNEAQLDKSGLPSDRFFAERPEGSVSTLKIQRTQQEDSAVYLCASSIGAGVPTQYFGPGTRLLVL.

The chain combines TRBV2 with TRBJ1-1; no clear D. CDR3 length: 13 amino acids. Trimming cost V 5 bases and J 5 bases, with 12 bases left between them. The germline V gene encodes CDR1 SNHLY and CDR2 FYNNEI. The CDR3 here is CASSFGRETEAFF. The CDR3 DNA reads TGTGCCAGCAGTTTTGGGCGCGAGACTGAAGCTTTCTTT.